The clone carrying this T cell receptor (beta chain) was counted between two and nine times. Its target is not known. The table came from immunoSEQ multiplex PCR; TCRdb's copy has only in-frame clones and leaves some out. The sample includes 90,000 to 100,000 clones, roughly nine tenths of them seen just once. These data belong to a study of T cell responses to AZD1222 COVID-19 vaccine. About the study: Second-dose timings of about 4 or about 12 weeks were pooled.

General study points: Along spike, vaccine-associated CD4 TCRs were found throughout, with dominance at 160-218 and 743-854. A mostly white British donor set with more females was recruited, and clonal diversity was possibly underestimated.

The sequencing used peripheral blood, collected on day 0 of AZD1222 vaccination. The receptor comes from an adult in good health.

CDR3 in amino acids: CASSPDRGSPYEQYF. CDR3 nucleotide sequence: TGTGCCAGCAGCCCGGACAGGGGATCCCCCTACGAGCAGTACTTC. The chain has TRBV5-8 and TRBJ2-7; 9 nucleotides match TRBD1. The CDR3 is 15 amino acids. In germline, CDR1 is SGHTS, CDR2 YDEGEE. V shed 4 bases, J shed 2 bases, and the junction held 7 bases outside the gene matches.